This TCR beta chain was sequenced for a study of early T cells in non-severe SARS-CoV-2 infection. Across the study: It was bulk RNA from unsorted whole blood that was sequenced, and the chains were unpaired.

This clonotype showed up just a few times. The germline gives CDR1 SGHTA, CDR2 FQGNSA. This CDR3 has 15 residues. The ends lost 6 bases at V and 2 bases at J; junction bases unmatched: 5. Individual cDNA molecules received unique molecular identifiers. One entry per CDR3 protein, called by TCRdb with MiXCR from the 5' RACE reads. The table includes 60,000 to 75,000 distinct CDR3 sequences, 12% detected once. The rearrangement links TRBV7-2 to TRBJ2-3; the match to TRBD1 covers 10 bases. This sequence was found in an adult who was a healthcare worker with PCR-confirmed SARS-CoV-2 infection or an uninfected control (not recorded which). Sequenced: whole blood. The CDR3 bases are TGTGCCAGCAGTAGACAGGGGGCTGACACAGATACGCAGTATTTT. The encoded protein is CASSRQGADTDTQYF.